This is a list of T cell receptor beta chains from one sample in a study of T cell repertoires in cytomegalovirus infection. In TCRdb, the reads were re-called with MiXCR into one record per CDR3 protein. The table has about 220,000 distinct CDR3 sequences, approximately 40% seen once. These receptors lack a known antigen. The specimen was CD8+ T cells from cultured PBMCs, collected from culture after CMV antigen stimulation. All receptors come from a human donor in good health (CMV status not recorded). Some clones in this sample may be carry-over from other donors' samples. The CDR3 runs from the conserved cysteine through the conserved F or W. Fields, in order: V gene, J gene, clone size, D gene, CDR3 protein, CDR3 DNA. D genes are given only for firm matches. Rows give clone size only sometimes, using once, few, many, or a class for an expanded clone.

V gene: TRBV9; J gene: TRBJ2-3; clone size: few; D gene: -; CDR3 protein: CASSAEPLLTDTQYF; CDR3 DNA: TGTGCCAGCAGCGCGGAACCGTTGTTGACAGATACGCAGTATTTT
V gene: TRBV28; J gene: TRBJ2-3; clone size: -; D gene: -; CDR3 protein: CASLTPAFENRTDTQYF; CDR3 DNA: TGTGCCTCCCTCACCCCAGCATTCGAGAATCGAACAGATACGCAGTATTTT
V gene: TRBV7-2; J gene: TRBJ1-5; clone size: many; D gene: -; CDR3 protein: CASSLVLGRQPQHF; CDR3 DNA: TGTGCCAGCAGCTTAGTGTTGGGGAGACAGCCCCAGCATTTT
V gene: TRBV10-3; J gene: TRBJ2-7; clone size: few; D gene: -; CDR3 protein: CAISARVNYEQYF; CDR3 DNA: TGTGCCATCAGTGCCAGGGTCAACTACGAGCAGTACTTC
V gene: TRBV7-9; J gene: TRBJ2-7; clone size: -; D gene: TRBD2; CDR3 protein: CASSLRTSGSDEQYF; CDR3 DNA: TGTGCCAGCAGCTTAAGGACTAGCGGGAGCGACGAGCAGTACTTC
V gene: TRBV6-9; J gene: TRBJ2-1; clone size: few; D gene: -; CDR3 protein: CASSFRARWNEQFF; CDR3 DNA: TGTGCCAGCAGTTTCCGGGCCCGCTGGAATGAGCAGTTCTTC
V gene: TRBV7-9; J gene: TRBJ2-2; clone size: -; D gene: TRBD2; CDR3 protein: CASSLTRLATLRTGELFF; CDR3 DNA: TGTGCCAGCAGCCTCACCCGACTAGCAACTCTTCGAACCGGGGAGCTGTTTTTT
V gene: TRBV27; J gene: TRBJ1-1; clone size: few; D gene: -; CDR3 protein: CASRERRVGTEAFF; CDR3 DNA: TGTGCCAGCAGGGAGCGCAGGGTTGGCACTGAAGCTTTCTTT
V gene: TRBV6-5; J gene: TRBJ2-3; clone size: once; D gene: TRBD2; CDR3 protein: CASSYSPSGGLSDFTDTQYF; CDR3 DNA: TGTGCCAGCAGTTACTCGCCTAGCGGGGGGCTAAGCGATTTCACAGATACGCAGTATTTT
V gene: TRBV27; J gene: TRBJ2-1; clone size: few; D gene: -; CDR3 protein: CASSLLPSSYNEQFF; CDR3 DNA: TGTGCCAGCAGTTTGTTGCCAAGCTCCTACAATGAGCAGTTCTTC